Below are 14 T cell receptor beta chains sequenced from a single sample in a study of blood T cell repertoires in COVID-19 (dated by TCRdb to between 2020 and 2021). The library was built by means of the immunoSEQ multiplex PCR assay. TCRdb provides this immuneACCESS table in a form limited to in-frame rearrangements. Some clones are lacking; in checked studies, under half of them reflect an unresolved V gene, and why the rest are absent is not known. The sample table lists tens of thousands of clones, roughly nine tenths of them with a count of one. The top ten constitute under 3% of the sample. The sample comprised peripheral blood. Receptor source: a man aged 45-65 years with acute or convalescent COVID-19.

CDR3 DNA: TGTGCCAGCAGCTTATTCGGGACAGTAAACACTGAAGCTTTCTTT. It encodes CASSLFGTVNTEAFF. V and J are TRBV7-8 and TRBJ1-1; 7 bases agree with TRBD1. J gave up 2 bases and V 2 bases, and 5 bases lay outside the gene matches. Germline V gives CDR1 SGHVS, CDR2 FQNEAQ. The CDR3 contains 15 residues. The whole variable domain, remainder taken from reference TRBV7-8 and TRBJ1-1, is GAGVSQSPRYKVAKRGQDVALRCDPISGHVSLFWYQQALGQGPEFLTYFQNEAQLDKSGLPSDRFFAERPEGSVSTLKIQRTQQEDSAVYLCASSLFGTVNTEAFFGQGTRLTVV.

The chain carries TRBV7-2 and TRBJ2-1; TRBD1 aligns across 9 bases. The germline V gene encodes CDR1 SGHTA and CDR2 FQGNSA. With 5 bases clipped from V and 0 bases from J, the junction kept 5 bases outside the gene matches. The CDR3 length is 16 residues. The CDR3 DNA is TGTGCCAGCAGCAAACAGGGGGCCCTCTCCTACAATGAGCAGTTCTTC. It specifies CASSKQGALSYNEQFF.

The rearrangement joins TRBV7-9 to TRBJ2-2, with 8 bases identical to TRBD1. Trimming at V came to 3 bases and at J to 8 bases, leaving 11 bases not matched to a gene. This CDR3 has 16 amino acids. From germline, CDR1 is SEHNR and CDR2 FQNEAQ (reference sequence). The CDR3 sequence is CASSLPGQAGPGELFF. Written as DNA, the CDR3 is TGTGCCAGCAGCTTGCCGGGACAGGCGGGTCCGGGGGAGCTGTTTTTT.

The chain uses TRBV7-9 and TRBJ1-6; possibly TRBD1 for D (5 bases). CDR1 and CDR2 (germline): SEHNR, FQNEAQ (reference sequence). Trimming left V 5 bases short and J 6 bases short, with 17 bases between. There are 16 residues in the CDR3. CDR3 sequence reads: CASSPPDGGGNSPLHF. The CDR3 nucleotides read TGTGCCAGCAGCCCCCCGGACGGCGGGGGTAATTCACCCCTCCACTTT.

V gene TRBV7-6 combines with J gene TRBJ1-5; 7 nucleotides line up with TRBD1. Germline V gene lookup returns CDR1 SGHVS and CDR2 FNYEAQ. Trimming at V came to 4 bases and at J to 4 bases, leaving 7 bases not matched to a gene. The CDR3 totals 15 residues. The CDR3 is CASSSHPGGNQPQHF. The CDR3 nucleotides read TGTGCCAGCAGCTCACACCCAGGGGGGAATCAGCCCCAGCATTTT. Using reference TRBV7-6 and TRBJ1-5 for the parts outside the CDR3, the full variable domain is GAGVSQSPRYKVTKRGQDVALRCDPISGHVSLYWYRQALGQGPEFLTYFNYEAQQDKSGLPNDRFSAERPEGSISTLTIQRTEQRDSAMYRCASSSHPGGNQPQHFGDGTRLSIL.

The chain recombines TRBV30 with TRBJ2-1, with D possibly being TRBD2 (6 bases). V gave up 0 bases and J gave up 3 bases, with 9 bases separating them. The germline CDR1 and CDR2 sequences are GTSNPN and SVGIG (reference sequence). The CDR3 has 14 residues. The CDR3: CAWSVRLDYNEQFF. The CDR3 bases are TGTGCCTGGAGTGTACGACTAGACTACAATGAGCAGTTCTTC.

The chain uses TRBV4-3 and TRBJ2-7; 9 nucleotides match TRBD2. After removal of 4 bases from V and 6 bases from J, the junction contained 13 bases not matched to a gene. This CDR3 has 16 residues. The germline CDR1 and CDR2 sequences are LGHNA and YSLEER. The CDR3 DNA follows: TGCGCCAGCAGCCCGCGGGGGGGCAGGGGAGGGTCCGAGCAGTACTTC. Translation: CASSPRGGRGGSEQYF.

The chain employs TRBV5-1 and TRBJ2-1; maybe TRBD2 (5 bases). Trimming took 2 bases from V and 0 from J, leaving 12 bases between them. The CDR3 loop spans 16 amino acids. In germline, CDR1 is SGHRS, CDR2 YFSETQ. CDR3 bases: TGCGCCAGCAGCTTTGGACTTACGAGCTCCTACAATGAGCAGTTCTTC. This gives the protein CASSFGLTSSYNEQFF.

The chain joins TRBV7-9 to TRBJ1-1; TRBD1 aligns across 8 bases. Germline V gene data show CDR1 as SEHNR and CDR2 as FQNEAQ (reference sequence). Trimming at V came to 7 bases and at J to 1 base, leaving 11 bases not matched to a gene. The CDR3 consists of 16 residues. The CDR3 sequence is CASTPARGTGNTEAFF. In nucleotides, the CDR3 is TGTGCCAGCACCCCGGCTCGCGGGACAGGGAACACTGAAGCTTTCTTT.

The chain is built from TRBV5-4 and TRBJ1-2, with 9 bases aligning to TRBD1. This CDR3 spans 15 amino acids. J was trimmed by 8 bases and V by 2 bases; bases with no gene match: 10. CDR1 and CDR2 (germline): SGHNT, YYREEE (reference sequence). The CDR3 region is CASSFYDRGVKGYTF. The DNA of the CDR3 is TGTGCCAGCAGCTTCTACGACAGGGGGGTGAAGGGCTACACCTTC.

The rearrangement links TRBV19 to TRBJ2-1; unclear D gene. Germline assignment: CDR1 LNHDA and CDR2 SQIVND (reference sequence). The V end was cut by 5 bases, the J end by 0 bases, with 5 bases between. This CDR3 has 13 amino acids. The CDR3 DNA reads TGTGCCAGTAGTCCCAGCTCCTACAATGAGCAGTTCTTC. As protein: CASSPSSYNEQFF.

The chain links TRBV20-1 to TRBJ2-3; D possibly corresponds to TRBD1 (5 bases). This CDR3 contains 13 residues. V lost 3 bases and J lost 3, with 10 bases in between. The germline gives CDR1 DFQATT, CDR2 SNEGSKA (reference sequence). CDR3 nucleotides: TGCAGTGCTAGTTGGCCAGGGACAGATACGCAGTATTTT. Residues: CSASWPGTDTQYF.

The chain uses TRBV18 and TRBJ2-4, with unresolved D. The length of the CDR3 is 13 residues. Germline CDR1 and CDR2: KGHSH and LQKENI. Trimming left V 0 bases short and J 6 bases short, with 6 bases between. DNA for the CDR3: TGTGCCAGCTCACCACCGAGCACAAACATTCAGTACTTC. It is translated as CASSPPSTNIQYF.

The rearrangement uses TRBV5-6 and TRBJ1-6; no definite D call. In germline, CDR1 is SGHDT, CDR2 YYEEEE. V dropped 3 bases and J dropped 4 bases, with 2 bases sitting between them. The CDR3 is made up of 12 amino acids. The CDR3 nucleotides read TGTGCCAGCAGCTCGTATAATTCACCCCTCCACTTT. Its protein is CASSSYNSPLHF.